The T cell receptor (beta chain) described here comes from a study of cytotoxic CD8 clonotypes in ibrutinib-treated CLL (dated by TCRdb to the early 2020s). For the wider study: The cohort included around 16 treatment-naive and approximately twelve relapsed/refractory patients; 17 to 18 were IGHV unmutated. Cryopreserved peripheral blood mononuclear cells were collected at three points: before therapy, at response, and at either sustained remission or disease progression. Longitudinal samples were obtainable from about 30% of the roughly 90 participants in the trial. Responses were partial in roughly 25 patients and complete in 2; after median 68 months follow-up, some 15 stayed in remission and about twelve progressed. On average, each sample had some 260,000 productive templates and approximately 85,000 productive rearrangements. Samples at response were collected after a median of about 13 months of treatment, with a range of 6 to 36 months.

The paper's findings and limits, for the study overall: Sampling times were not matched between sustained-remission and progressing patients, and lymph node repertoires were not studied. Clonality rose at ibrutinib response, remained stable during sustained remission, and dropped back toward baseline at progression. Public clonotypes were rare and either contracted or stayed stable during treatment, and the rise in clonality at ibrutinib response reflected the expansion of private clonotypes. Baseline clonality was found to be higher than that of age-matched healthy donors and was strongly correlated with circulating CD8+ T-cell counts.

Each clonotype received, on average, approximately 9.9x coverage in deep resolution sequencing performed on a MiSeq, where the target depth lay between 1 in 1 million and 1 in 200,000 T cells. TCR beta libraries were generated with the immunoSEQ hsTCRB Kit. In the source study's methods: Data were analyzed with ImmunoSEQ Data Assistant and ImmunoSEQ Analyzer, with V, D and J genes assigned per IMGT definitions. Clonality was computed as one minus normalized Shannon entropy of productive rearrangement frequencies, ranging from 0 to 1. Only overrepresented clonotypes making up at least 0.05% of each patient's repertoire were included in the public clonotype analysis. Some 13 age-matched healthy donor repertoires from immuneACCESS served as clonality controls. Drawn from immuneACCESS, this table holds only the in-frame rearrangements with V and J called that TCRdb kept. Clones are partly lost; checked studies trace under half to an unresolved V gene and leave the rest unexplained. V, J and clone size are those of that table, while D and trimming were read from the DNA. This sample lists about 5,500 clones; about two thirds were detected once. The ten top clones hold around two fifths of the sample.

For TCR beta library preparation, roughly 2 micrograms of genomic DNA were extracted from the cryopreserved PBMCs. High-throughput TCR beta sequencing was performed on longitudinal blood samples from CLL patients receiving ibrutinib monotherapy. The patients took part in an open-label, single-center phase 2 trial of ibrutinib monotherapy. Regarding this clone: It has no known antigen specificity. Base-call qualities are not available, and no considerably larger clone is one nucleotide away.

CDR1 and CDR2 (SGHAT, FQDESV) derive from the germline V gene (reference sequence). From the cysteine through the phenylalanine, the CDR3 covers 15 amino acids. Of all the DNA, just the CDR3 is kept, 45 bases in frame from base 1. V and J are truncated by 5 bases and 5 bases respectively, leaving an intervening sequence of 18 bases. This TCR came from a human donor with chronic lymphocytic leukemia. The receptor chain draws on TRBV11-1 and TRBJ2-5; TRBD1 might be the D gene, on 7 matching bases. Sequenced material: PBMCs, taken before ibrutinib treatment. The DNA sequence is given as TGTGCCAGCAGCCCCCGGACAGGAGGGATGGAGACCCAGTACTTC. Translated, this gives CASSPRTGGMETQYF.